The clone carrying this T cell receptor beta chain showed up just a few times. Its antigen is undetermined. The CDR3 is 12 residues long. The V end was cut by 5 bases, the J end by 8 bases, with 9 bases between. This specimen belongs to a study of identical twins. Each CDR3 protein gets one entry after TCRdb re-called the 5' RACE reads with MiXCR. The table has approximately 500,000 distinct CDR3 sequences, 24% seen once. General study findings and limits: Out-of-frame TCR alpha sharing in monozygotic twins exceeded recombination model predictions.

This same sample was also part of a study on T cells expressing NK-cell markers. As that report states: HCMV specificity of the expanded NKG2C+ T cell clones stayed unclear.

The sequencing sample was made of CD4+ T cells sorted from blood. The sequence derives from a woman aged 18-35 years in good health. The J gene is TRBJ2-2, the V gene TRBV12-3 or TRBV12-4; D unresolved. CDR3 amino acids: CASSDVGGELFF. The DNA of the CDR3 is TGTGCCAGCAGTGACGTAGGAGGGGAGCTGTTTTTT.